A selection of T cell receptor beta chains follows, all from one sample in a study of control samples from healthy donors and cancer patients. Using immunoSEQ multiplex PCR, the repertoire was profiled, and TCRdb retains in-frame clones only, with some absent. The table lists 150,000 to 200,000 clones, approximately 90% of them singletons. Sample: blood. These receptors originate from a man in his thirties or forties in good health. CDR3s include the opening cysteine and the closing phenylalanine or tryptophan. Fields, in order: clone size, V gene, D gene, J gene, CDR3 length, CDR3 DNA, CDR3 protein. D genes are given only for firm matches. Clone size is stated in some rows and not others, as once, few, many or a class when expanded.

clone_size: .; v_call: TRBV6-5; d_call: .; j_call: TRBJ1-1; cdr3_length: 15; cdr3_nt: TGTGCCAGCAGTTACTGGGGACCCTTGAACACTGAAGCTTTCTTT; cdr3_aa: CASSYWGPLNTEAFF
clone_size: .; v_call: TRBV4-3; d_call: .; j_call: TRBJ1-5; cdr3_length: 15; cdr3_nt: TGCGCCAGCAGCCAAGATTCGGCAGTCAATCAGCCCCAGCATTTT; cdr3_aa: CASSQDSAVNQPQHF
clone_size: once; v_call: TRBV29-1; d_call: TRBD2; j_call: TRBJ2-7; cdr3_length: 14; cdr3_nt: TGCAGCGTGAGCGCCGGGACTAACTTCTACGAGCAGTACTTC; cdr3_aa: CSVSAGTNFYEQYF
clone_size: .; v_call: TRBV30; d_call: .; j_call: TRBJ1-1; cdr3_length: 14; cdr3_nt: TGTGCCGGGATGGTCAGTCGACTGAACACTGAAGCTTTCTTT; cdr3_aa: CAGMVSRLNTEAFF
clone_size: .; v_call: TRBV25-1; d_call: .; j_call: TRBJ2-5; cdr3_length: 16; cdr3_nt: TGTGCCAGCAGTGTTGAGGGGGGGGGAACTCAAGAGACCCAGTACTTC; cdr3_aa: CASSVEGGGTQETQYF
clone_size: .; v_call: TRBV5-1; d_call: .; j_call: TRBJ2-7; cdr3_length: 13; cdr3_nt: TGCGCCAGCAGCTTGGTAGACAGTTACGAGCAGTACTTC; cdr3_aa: CASSLVDSYEQYF
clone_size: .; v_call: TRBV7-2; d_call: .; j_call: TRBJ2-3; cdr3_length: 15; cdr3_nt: TGTGCCAGCAGCCCTAGCCTCCTACTCACAGATACGCAGTATTTT; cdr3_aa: CASSPSLLLTDTQYF
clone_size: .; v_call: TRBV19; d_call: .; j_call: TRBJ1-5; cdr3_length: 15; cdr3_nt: TGTGCCAGTAGTATGCGACCGGTAAGCAATCAGCCCCAGCATTTT; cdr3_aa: CASSMRPVSNQPQHF
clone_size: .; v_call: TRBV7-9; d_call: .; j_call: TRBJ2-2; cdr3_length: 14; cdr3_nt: TGTGCCAGCAGCCTAATGACGGGCACCGGGGAGCTGTTTTTT; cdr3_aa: CASSLMTGTGELFF
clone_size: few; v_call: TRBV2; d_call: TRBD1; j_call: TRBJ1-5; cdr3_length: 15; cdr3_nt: TGTGCCAGCAGTGGGACAGGGTCGGGCAATCAGCCCCAGCATTTT; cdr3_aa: CASSGTGSGNQPQHF
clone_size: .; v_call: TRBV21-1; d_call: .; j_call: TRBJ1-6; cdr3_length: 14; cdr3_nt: TGTGCCAGCAGAAGGGACAGCCATTATTCACCCCTCCACTTT; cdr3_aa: CASRRDSHYSPLHF
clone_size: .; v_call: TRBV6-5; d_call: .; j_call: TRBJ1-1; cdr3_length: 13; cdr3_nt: TGTGCCAGCAGCGAGGTTTTGAACACTGAAGCTTTCTTT; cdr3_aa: CASSEVLNTEAFF
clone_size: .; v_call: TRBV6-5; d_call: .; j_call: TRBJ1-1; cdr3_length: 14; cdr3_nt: TGTGCCAGCACGAGGGCGGGAGAGAGCTCTGAAGCTTTCTTT; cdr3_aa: CASTRAGESSEAFF
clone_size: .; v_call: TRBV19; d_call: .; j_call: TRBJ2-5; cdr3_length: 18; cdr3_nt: TGTGCCAGTAGTATGAGGTTCCGGGCACCGGTCTACCAAGAGACCCAGTACTTC; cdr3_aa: CASSMRFRAPVYQETQYF
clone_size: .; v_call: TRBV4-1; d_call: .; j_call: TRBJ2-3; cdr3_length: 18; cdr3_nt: TGCGCCAGCAGCCAAGATCAGGTGGGTGTAACCCCCACAGATACGCAGTATTTT; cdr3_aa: CASSQDQVGVTPTDTQYF
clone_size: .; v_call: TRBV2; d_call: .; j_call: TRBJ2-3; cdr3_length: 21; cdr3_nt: TGTGCCAGCAGACCCGCCCTTGGGGGAAGATCATCACTGGGGAGCACAGATACGCAGTATTTT; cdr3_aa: CASRPALGGRSSLGSTDTQYF
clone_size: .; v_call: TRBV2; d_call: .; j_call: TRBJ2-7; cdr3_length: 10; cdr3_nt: TGTGCCACCCGTCGGTACGAGCAGTACTTC; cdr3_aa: CATRRYEQYF
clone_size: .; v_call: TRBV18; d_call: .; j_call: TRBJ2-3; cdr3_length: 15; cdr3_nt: TGTGCCAGCAACGGGGGGCAATCGCGTACAGATACGCAGTATTTT; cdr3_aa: CASNGGQSRTDTQYF
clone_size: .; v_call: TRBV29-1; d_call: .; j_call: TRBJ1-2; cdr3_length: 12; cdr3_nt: TGCAGCGTTGAAACAGGCCCCTATGGCTACACCTTC; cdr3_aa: CSVETGPYGYTF
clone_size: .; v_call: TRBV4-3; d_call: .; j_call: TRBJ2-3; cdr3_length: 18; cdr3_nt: TGCGCCAGCAGCCACAAAGGGGACGGCCCCGCTAGCACAGATACGCAGTATTTT; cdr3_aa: CASSHKGDGPASTDTQYF
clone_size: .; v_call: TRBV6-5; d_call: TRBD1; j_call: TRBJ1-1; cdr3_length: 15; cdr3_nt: TGTGCCAGCAGCCCCAGACAGGGGGCCGGCACTGAAGCTTTCTTT; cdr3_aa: CASSPRQGAGTEAFF
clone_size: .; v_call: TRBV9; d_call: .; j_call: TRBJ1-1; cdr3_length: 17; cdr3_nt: TGTGCCAGCAGCGGACGACACAGTCCCGGGATCGACACTGAAGCTTTCTTT; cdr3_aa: CASSGRHSPGIDTEAFF
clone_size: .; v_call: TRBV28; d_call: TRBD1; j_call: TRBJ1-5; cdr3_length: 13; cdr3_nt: TGTGCCAGCAGTCAGGGGGCGAATCAGCCCCAGCATTTT; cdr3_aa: CASSQGANQPQHF
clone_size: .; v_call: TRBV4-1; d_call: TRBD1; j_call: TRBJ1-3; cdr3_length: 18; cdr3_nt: TGCGCCAGCAGCCGGAGTTTCCGGGACAGGCTCTCTGGAAACACCATATATTTT; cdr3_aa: CASSRSFRDRLSGNTIYF
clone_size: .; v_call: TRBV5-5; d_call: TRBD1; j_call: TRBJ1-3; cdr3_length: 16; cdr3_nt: TGTGCCAGCAGCGGACAGGGACAGTTTAATGGAAACACCATATATTTT; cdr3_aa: CASSGQGQFNGNTIYF
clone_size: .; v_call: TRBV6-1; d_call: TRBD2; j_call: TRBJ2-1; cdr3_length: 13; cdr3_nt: TGTGCCGTCTGGCTAGCGGGGTTCAATGAGCAGTTCTTC; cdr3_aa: CAVWLAGFNEQFF
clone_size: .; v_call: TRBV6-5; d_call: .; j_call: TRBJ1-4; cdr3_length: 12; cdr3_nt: TGTGCCAGCGTACAGGACCGTGAAAAACTGTTTTTT; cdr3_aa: CASVQDREKLFF
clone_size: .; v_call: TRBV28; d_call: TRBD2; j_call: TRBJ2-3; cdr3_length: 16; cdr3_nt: TGTGCCAGCAGTTTAGCTAGCGGACTTAGCACAGATACGCAGTATTTT; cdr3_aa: CASSLASGLSTDTQYF
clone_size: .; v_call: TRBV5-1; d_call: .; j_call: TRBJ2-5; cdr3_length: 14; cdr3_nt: TGCGCCAGCAGCTCGGCCTTGGGGCAAGAGACCCAGTACTTC; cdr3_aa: CASSSALGQETQYF
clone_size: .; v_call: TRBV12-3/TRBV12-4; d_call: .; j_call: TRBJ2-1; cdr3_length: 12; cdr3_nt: TGTGCCAGCAGTTCGACGTACAATGAGCAGTTCTTC; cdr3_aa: CASSSTYNEQFF
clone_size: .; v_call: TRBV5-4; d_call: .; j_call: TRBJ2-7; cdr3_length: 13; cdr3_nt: TGTGCCAGCAGCACCGGTTCTACCTACGAGCAGTACTTC; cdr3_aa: CASSTGSTYEQYF
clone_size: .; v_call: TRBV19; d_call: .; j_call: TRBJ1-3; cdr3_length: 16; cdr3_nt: TGTGCCAGTAGACCACTCGACAGTATCTCTGGAAACACCATATATTTT; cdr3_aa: CASRPLDSISGNTIYF
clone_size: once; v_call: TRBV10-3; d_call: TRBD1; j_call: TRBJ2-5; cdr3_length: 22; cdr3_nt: TGTGCCATCAGCCTACTCCGGGACAGGGTCGCCCAAAAAGCCTTATACCAAGAGACCCAGTACTTC; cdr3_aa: CAISLLRDRVAQKALYQETQYF
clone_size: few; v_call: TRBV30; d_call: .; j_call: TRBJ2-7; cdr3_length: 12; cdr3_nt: TGTGCCTGGAGTGTTCTGGGGTACGAGCAGTACTTC; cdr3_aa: CAWSVLGYEQYF
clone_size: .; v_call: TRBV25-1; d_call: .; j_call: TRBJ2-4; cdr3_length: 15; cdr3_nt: TGTGCCAGCAGTGGGGGACACCTAGTCAAAAACATTCAGTACTTC; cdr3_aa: CASSGGHLVKNIQYF
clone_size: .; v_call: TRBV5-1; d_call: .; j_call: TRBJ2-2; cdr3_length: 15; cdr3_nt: TGCGCCAGCAGCTTGGTGGCAGGTAACACCGGGGAGCTGTTTTTT; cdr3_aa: CASSLVAGNTGELFF
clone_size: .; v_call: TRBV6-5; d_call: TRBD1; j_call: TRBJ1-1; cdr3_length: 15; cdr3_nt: TGTGCCAGCAGACCCTCGGGACAGCTGAACACTGAAGCTTTCTTT; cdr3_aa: CASRPSGQLNTEAFF
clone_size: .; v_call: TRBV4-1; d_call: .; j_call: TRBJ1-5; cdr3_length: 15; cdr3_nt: TGCGCCAGCAGCCGCCTGGGACTGTACAATCAGCCCCAGCATTTT; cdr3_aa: CASSRLGLYNQPQHF
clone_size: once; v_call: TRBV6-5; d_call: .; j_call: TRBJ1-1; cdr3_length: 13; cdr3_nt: TGTGCCAGCAGTTACTGCCTCGGATGCACGGCTTTCTTT; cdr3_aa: CASSYCLGCTAFF
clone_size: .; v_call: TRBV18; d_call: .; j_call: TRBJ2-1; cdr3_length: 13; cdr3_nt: TGTGCCAGCTCACCAGGTGGTTCGGACATTCAGTTCTTC; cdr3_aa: CASSPGGSDIQFF
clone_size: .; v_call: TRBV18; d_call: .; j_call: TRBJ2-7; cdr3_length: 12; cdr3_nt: TGTGCCAGCTCACCACTGGACTACGAGCAGTACTTC; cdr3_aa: CASSPLDYEQYF
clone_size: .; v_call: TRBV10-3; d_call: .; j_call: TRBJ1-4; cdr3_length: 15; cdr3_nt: TGTGCCATCAGGGAAGGACGGGGGCACGGTGAAAAACTGTTTTTT; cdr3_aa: CAIREGRGHGEKLFF
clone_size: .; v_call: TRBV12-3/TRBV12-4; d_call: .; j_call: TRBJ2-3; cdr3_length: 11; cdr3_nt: TGTGCCAGCAGTTTCACAGATACGCAGTATTTT; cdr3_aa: CASSFTDTQYF
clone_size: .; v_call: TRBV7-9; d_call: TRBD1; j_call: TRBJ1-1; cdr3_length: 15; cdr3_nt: TGTGCCAGCAGCCGATCTTTGGGACAGGGGCCTGAAGCTTTCTTT; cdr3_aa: CASSRSLGQGPEAFF
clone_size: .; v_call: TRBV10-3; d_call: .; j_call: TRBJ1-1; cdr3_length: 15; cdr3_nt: TGTGCCATCAGTGCAGTAGCGGGAAACGTCGGTGAAGCTTTCTTT; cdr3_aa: CAISAVAGNVGEAFF
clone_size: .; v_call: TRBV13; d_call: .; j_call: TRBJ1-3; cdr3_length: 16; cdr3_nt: TGTGCCAGCAGCTTACCTAGAGATTCTGTGGGAAACACCATATATTTT; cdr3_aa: CASSLPRDSVGNTIYF
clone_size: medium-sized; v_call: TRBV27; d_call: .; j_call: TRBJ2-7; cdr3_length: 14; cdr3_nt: TGTGCCAGCAGTTTATTAGGGGAAACCTACGAGCAGTACTTC; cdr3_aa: CASSLLGETYEQYF
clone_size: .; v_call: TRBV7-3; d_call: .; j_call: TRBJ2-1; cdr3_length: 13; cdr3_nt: TGTGCCAGCAGCTTAGGAGCTAGCTTTGAGCAGTTCTTC; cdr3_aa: CASSLGASFEQFF
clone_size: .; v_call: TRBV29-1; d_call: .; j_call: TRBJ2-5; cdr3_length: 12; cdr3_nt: TGCAGCGTTGTACAGGGCCAAGAGACCCAGTACTTC; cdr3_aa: CSVVQGQETQYF
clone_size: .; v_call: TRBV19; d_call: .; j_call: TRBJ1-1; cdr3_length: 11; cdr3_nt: TGTGCCAGTAACAGGGAAGCTGAAGCTTTCTTT; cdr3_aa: CASNREAEAFF
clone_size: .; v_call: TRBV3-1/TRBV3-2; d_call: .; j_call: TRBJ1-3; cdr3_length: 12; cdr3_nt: TGTGCCACCTCTTTCTCTGGAAACACCATATATTTT; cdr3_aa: CATSFSGNTIYF
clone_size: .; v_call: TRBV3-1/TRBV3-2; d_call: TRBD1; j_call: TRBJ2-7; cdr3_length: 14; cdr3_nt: TGTGCCAGCAGCCATCGGGACAGTTACTACGAGCAGTACTTC; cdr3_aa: CASSHRDSYYEQYF
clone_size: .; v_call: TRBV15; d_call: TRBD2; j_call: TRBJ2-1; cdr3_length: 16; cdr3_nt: TGTGCCACCAGCAGAGTGCTAGCGGGGTTCCCTAATGAGCAGTTCTTC; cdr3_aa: CATSRVLAGFPNEQFF
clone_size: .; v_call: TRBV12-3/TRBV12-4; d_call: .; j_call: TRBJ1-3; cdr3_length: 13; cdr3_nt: TGTGCCATCTCCCCCGCAGGAGGAAACACCATATATTTT; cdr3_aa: CAISPAGGNTIYF